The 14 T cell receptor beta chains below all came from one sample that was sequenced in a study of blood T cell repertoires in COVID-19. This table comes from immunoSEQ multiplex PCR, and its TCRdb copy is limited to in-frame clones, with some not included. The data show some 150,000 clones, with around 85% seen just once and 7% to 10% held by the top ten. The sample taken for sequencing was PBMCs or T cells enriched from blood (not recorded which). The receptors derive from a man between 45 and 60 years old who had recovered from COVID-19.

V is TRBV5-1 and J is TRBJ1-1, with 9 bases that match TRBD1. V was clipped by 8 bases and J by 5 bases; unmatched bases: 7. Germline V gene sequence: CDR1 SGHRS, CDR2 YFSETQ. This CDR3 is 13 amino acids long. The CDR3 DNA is TGCGCCAGTAAACAGGGGGCGAGAACTGAAGCTTTCTTT. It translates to CASKQGARTEAFF.

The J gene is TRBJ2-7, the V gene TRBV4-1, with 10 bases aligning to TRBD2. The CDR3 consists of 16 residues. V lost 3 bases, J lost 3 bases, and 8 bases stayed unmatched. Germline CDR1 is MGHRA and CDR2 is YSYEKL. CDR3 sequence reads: CASSQVEGLAYYEQYF. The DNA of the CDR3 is TGCGCCAGCAGCCAGGTTGAGGGACTAGCGTACTACGAGCAGTACTTC.

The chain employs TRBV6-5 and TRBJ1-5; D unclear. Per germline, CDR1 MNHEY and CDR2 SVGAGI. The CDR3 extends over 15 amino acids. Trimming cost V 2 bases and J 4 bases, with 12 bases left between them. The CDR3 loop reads CASSYSGLLNQPQHF. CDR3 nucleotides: TGTGCCAGCAGTTACAGCGGACTGCTAAATCAGCCCCAGCATTTT.

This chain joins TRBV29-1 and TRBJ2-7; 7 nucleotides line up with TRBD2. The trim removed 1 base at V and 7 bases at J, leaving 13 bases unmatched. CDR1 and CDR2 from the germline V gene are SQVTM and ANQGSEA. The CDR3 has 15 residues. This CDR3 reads CSVEGQGGLLGEQYF. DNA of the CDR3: TGCAGCGTTGAAGGTCAGGGAGGGCTTTTGGGTGAGCAGTACTTC.

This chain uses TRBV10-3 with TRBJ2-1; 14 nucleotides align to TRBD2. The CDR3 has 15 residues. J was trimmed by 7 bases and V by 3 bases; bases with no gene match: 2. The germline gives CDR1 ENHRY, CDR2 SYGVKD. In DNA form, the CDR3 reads TGTGCCATCAGTGACGGGACTAGCGGGAGTAATGAGCAGTTCTTC. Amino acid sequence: CAISDGTSGSNEQFF.

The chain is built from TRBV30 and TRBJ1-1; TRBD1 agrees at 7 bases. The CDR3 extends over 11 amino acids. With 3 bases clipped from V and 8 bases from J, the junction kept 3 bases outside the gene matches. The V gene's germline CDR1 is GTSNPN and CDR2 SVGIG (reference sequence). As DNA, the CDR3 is TGTGCCTGGAGCCGACAGGGAGAAGCTTTCTTT. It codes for CAWSRQGEAFF.

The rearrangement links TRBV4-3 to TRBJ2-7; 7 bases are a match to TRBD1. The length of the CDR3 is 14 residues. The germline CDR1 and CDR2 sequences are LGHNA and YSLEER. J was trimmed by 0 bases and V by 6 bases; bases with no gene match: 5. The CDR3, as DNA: TGCGCCAGCAGTGTGGGACAGAGCTCCTACGAGCAGTACTTC. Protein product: CASSVGQSSYEQYF.

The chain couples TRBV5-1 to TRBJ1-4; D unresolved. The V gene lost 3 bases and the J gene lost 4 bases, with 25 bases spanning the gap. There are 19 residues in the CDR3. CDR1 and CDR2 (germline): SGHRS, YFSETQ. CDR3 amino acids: CASSSEILQPTGDNEKLFF. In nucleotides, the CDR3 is TGCGCCAGCAGCTCAGAGATCCTACAGCCCACCGGGGATAATGAAAAACTGTTTTTT. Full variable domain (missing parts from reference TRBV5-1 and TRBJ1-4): KAGVTQTPRYLIKTRGQQVTLSCSPISGHRSVSWYQQTPGQGLQFLFEYFSETQRNKGNFPGRFSGRQFSNSRSEMNVSTLELGDSALYLCASSSEILQPTGDNEKLFFGSGTQLSVL.

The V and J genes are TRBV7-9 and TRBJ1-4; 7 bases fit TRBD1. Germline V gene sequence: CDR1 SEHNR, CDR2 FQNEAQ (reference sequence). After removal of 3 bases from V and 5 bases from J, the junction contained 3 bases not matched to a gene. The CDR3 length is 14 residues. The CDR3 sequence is CASSLGQLNEKLFF. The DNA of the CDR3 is TGTGCCAGCAGCTTGGGACAGCTCAATGAAAAACTGTTTTTT.

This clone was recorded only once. CDR3 bases: TGTGCCAGCAGTTACTCGACAGGGAGCTCCTACGAGCAGTACTTC. The encoded protein is CASSYSTGSSYEQYF. This chain joins TRBV6-5 and TRBJ2-7, with TRBD1 matching over 7 bases. The CDR3 extends over 15 amino acids. Per germline, CDR1 MNHEY and CDR2 SVGAGI. The ends lost 0 bases at V and 0 bases at J; junction bases unmatched: 2.

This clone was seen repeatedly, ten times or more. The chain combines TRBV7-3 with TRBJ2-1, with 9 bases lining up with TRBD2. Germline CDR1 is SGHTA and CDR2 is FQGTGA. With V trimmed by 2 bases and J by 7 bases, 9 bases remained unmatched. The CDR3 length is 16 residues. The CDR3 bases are TGTGCCAGCAGCTTAGCGGTGGGGCTAGCGGGAAATGAGCAGTTCTTC. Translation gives CASSLAVGLAGNEQFF.

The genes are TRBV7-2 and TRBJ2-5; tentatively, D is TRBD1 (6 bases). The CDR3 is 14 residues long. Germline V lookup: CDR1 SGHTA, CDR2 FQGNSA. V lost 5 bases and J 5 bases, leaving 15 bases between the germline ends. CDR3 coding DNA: TGTGCCAGCAGCCAGCAGGGGCAAGCGGAGACCCAGTACTTC. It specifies CASSQQGQAETQYF.

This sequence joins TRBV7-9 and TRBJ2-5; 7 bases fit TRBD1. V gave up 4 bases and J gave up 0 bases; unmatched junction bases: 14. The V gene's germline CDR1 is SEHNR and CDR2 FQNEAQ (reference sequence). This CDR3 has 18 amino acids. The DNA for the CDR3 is TGTGCCAGCAGCTCACACTCCCCCGGGACAGTGTACCAAGAGACCCAGTACTTC. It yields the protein CASSSHSPGTVYQETQYF.

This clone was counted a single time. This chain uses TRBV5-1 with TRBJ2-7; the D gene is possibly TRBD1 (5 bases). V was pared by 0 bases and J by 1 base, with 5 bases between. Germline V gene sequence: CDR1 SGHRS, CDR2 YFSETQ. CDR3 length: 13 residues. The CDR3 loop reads CASSLGQSYEQYF. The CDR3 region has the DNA TGCGCCAGCAGCTTGGGACAGTCCTACGAGCAGTACTTC.